The T cell receptor beta chain under discussion was sequenced for a study of response to subunit inactivated influenza vaccine. Study-wide results and limits: The authors suggested that every seasonal influenza vaccination recruits few new T cells.

With regard to this clonotype: Its antigen is as yet unknown.

TCRdb re-called the RT-PCR reads through MiXCR, storing one row per CDR3 protein. The data contain roughly 500,000 distinct CDR3 sequences, over 25% of them singletons. Germline lookup yields CDR1 SQVTM and CDR2 ANQGSEA. Germline trimming cut 3 bases from V and 9 bases from J; bases unmatched to any gene: 9. The CDR3 spans 14 residues. The genes are TRBV29-1 and TRBJ2-1; 9 nucleotides match TRBD1. This TCR came from a man aged 50 or older who received an inactivated influenza vaccine. The sample in question was CD4+ T cells sorted from PBMCs, obtained 4 to 6 days after vaccination. CDR3 in DNA: TGCAGCGTTGACTCTTCGGGACAGGGCGTTGAGCAGTTCTTC. It is translated as CSVDSSGQGVEQFF.